This TCR beta chain was sequenced for a study of T cell responses to AZD1222 COVID-19 vaccine. Findings and limits, study-wide: In the spike-specific TCR repertoire, nearly half reportedly target unmutated variant regions. Donors were largely white British and mainly female; clonal diversity was possibly underestimated. The study sampled repertoires only after the peak T cell response.

Points on this clone: Its antigen is unknown.

Clones were sequenced by immunoSEQ multiplex PCR, and TCRdb holds only the in-frame ones, with some missing. The sample lists over 85,000 clones; around 89% were seen once. The source was peripheral blood, collected on day 0 of AZD1222 vaccination. The TCR comes from an adult in good health.

CDR3 region: CSARETVDGYTF. CDR3 nucleotide sequence: TGCAGCGCCCGGGAAACGGTCGATGGCTACACCTTC. The V and J genes are TRBV29-1 and TRBJ1-2; D not resolved. The germline V and J ends were trimmed by 7 bases and 6 bases, with 15 bases remaining between them. This CDR3 spans 12 amino acids. Germline V gives CDR1 SQVTM, CDR2 ANQGSEA.